The clone carrying this TCR beta chain was counted once. Its antigen is unidentified. The data belong to a study of radiotherapy plus CTLA-4 blockade in lung cancer. The germline V and J ends were trimmed by 4 bases and 8 bases, with 21 bases remaining between them. This CDR3 has 15 residues. The germline CDR1 and CDR2 sequences are SGHRS and YFSETQ. The study, taken as a whole, reports: The best prediction of response reportedly came from early blood T cell clone dynamics, with interferon-beta.

Some clones are missing from TCRdb's copy, which holds only in-frame ones; the method was immunoSEQ multiplex PCR. Of some 96,000 clones in the sample, around 88% are singletons; the top ten hold 4.5% to 6%. Sequenced material: peripheral blood, taken from a patient treated with radiotherapy plus ipilimumab. This sequence joins TRBV5-1 and TRBJ1-2; D might be TRBD1 (6 bases). This receptor was taken from a human donor with non-small cell lung cancer that progressed on radiotherapy plus ipilimumab. CDR3 amino acids: CASSAKDSSAGGYTF. The CDR3 DNA sequence: TGCGCCAGCAGCGCCAAGGACAGTTCCGCGGGCGGCTACACCTTC. The variable domain in full, completed from reference TRBV5-1 and TRBJ1-2, reads KAGVTQTPRYLIKTRGQQVTLSCSPISGHRSVSWYQQTPGQGLQFLFEYFSETQRNKGNFPGRFSGRQFSNSRSEMNVSTLELGDSALYLCASSAKDSSAGGYTFGSGTRLTVV.